This TCR beta chain was captured by sequencing in a study of CD8 T cells in Susac syndrome. Germline V gives CDR1 SEHNR, CDR2 FQNEAQ (reference sequence). The CDR3 sequence is 14 residues long. V lost 3 bases and J 4 bases, leaving 12 bases between the germline ends. In the case of this clonotype: Its target is not known.

Points from the study as a whole: The study's TCR sequencing and HLA analysis drew on a certain number of individuals. That number was acknowledged as relatively small.

Reverse transcription of roughly 0.45 to 1 ug RNA used random hexamers. Multiplex PCR with immunoSEQ amplified the TCR beta CDR3 across 54 Vbeta and 13 Jbeta. TCRdb itself ran the immunoSEQ multiplex PCR reads through MiXCR, one entry per CDR3 protein. The sample comprises over 95,000 distinct CDR3 sequences, nearly 95% of which are singletons, and about 0.14% rests with the top ten. Healthy donors served as age- and sex-matched controls. TEMRA cells were FACS-enriched and CD8+ and CD4+ T cells negatively isolated. The source of this sequence is a human donor in good health. The sample was CD4+ T cells from PBMCs. The chain is built from TRBV7-9 and TRBJ1-2; D is unresolved. CDR3 protein: CASSFAGDFYGYTF. CDR3 DNA: TGTGCCAGCAGCTTCGCAGGCGATTTCTATGGCTACACCTTC.